This TCR beta chain was identified in a study of CD8+CD57+ T cells in acquired aplastic anemia. Background on the study: Recorded DNA amounts for sorted CD4+ and CD8+ cells had an average of around 3.4 ug.

The study's findings and limits: Patients shared 25 to 35 CD8+ CDR3 sequences with controls.

Genomic DNA acted as the template from which TCR beta VDJ combination and CDR3 sequence profiling were carried out. Each CDR3 protein gets one entry after TCRdb re-called the reads with MiXCR. The table has fewer than 200,000 distinct CDR3 sequences, approximately 60% seen once. Germline lookup yields CDR1 SQVTM and CDR2 ANQGSEA. The CDR3 spans 12 residues. V was pared by 7 bases and J by 5 bases, with 14 bases between. Concerning this clonotype: The target antigen is unknown.

Sequencing was carried out using sorted CD4+, CD8+, or CD8+CD57+ T cells (not recorded which) from PBMCs. The genes are TRBV29-1 and TRBJ2-5, with a tentative D call TRBD2 (5 bases). This TCR derives from a human donor in good health. CDR3 bases: TGCAGCGCCCTATCTCCGGGGGAGACCCAGTACTTC. It translates to CSALSPGETQYF.